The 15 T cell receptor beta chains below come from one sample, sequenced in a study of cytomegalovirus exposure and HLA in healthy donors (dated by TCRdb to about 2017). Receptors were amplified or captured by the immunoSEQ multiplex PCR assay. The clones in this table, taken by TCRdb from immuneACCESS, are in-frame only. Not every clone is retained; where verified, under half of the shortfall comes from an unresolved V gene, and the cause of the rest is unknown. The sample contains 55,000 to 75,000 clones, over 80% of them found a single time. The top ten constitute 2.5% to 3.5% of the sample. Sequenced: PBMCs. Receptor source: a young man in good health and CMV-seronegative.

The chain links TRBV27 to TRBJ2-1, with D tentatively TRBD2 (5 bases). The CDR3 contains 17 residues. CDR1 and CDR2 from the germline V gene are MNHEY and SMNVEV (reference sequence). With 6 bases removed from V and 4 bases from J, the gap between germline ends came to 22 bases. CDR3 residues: CASSQISGKAGYNEQFF. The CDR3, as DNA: TGTGCCAGCAGCCAAATTTCCGGGAAAGCTGGGTACAATGAGCAGTTCTTC.

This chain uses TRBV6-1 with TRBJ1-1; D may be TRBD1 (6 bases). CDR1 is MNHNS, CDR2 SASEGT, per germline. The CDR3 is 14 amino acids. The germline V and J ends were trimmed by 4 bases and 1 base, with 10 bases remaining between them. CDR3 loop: CASSAQGGNTEAFF. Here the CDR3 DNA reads TGTGCCAGCAGTGCACAGGGTGGGAACACTGAAGCTTTCTTT.

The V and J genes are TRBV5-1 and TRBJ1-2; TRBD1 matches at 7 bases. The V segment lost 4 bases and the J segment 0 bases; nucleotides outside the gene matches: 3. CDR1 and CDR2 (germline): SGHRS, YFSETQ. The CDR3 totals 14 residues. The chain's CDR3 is CASSPTGPNYGYTF. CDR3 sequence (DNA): TGCGCCAGCAGCCCGACAGGGCCTAACTATGGCTACACCTTC. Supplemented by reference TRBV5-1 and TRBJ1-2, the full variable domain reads KAGVTQTPRYLIKTRGQQVTLSCSPISGHRSVSWYQQTPGQGLQFLFEYFSETQRNKGNFPGRFSGRQFSNSRSEMNVSTLELGDSALYLCASSPTGPNYGYTFGSGTRLTVV.

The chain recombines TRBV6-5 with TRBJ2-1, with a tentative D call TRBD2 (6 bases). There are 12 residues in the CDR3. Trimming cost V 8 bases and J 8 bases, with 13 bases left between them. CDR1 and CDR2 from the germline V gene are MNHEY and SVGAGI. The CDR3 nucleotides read TGTGCCAGCCTTGGAGGGTCCCATGAGCAGTTCTTC. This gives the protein CASLGGSHEQFF.

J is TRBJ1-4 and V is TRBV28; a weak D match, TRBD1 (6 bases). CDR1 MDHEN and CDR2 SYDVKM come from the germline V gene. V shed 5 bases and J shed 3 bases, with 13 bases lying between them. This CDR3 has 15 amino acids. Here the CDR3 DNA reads TGTGCCAGCAGTCCGGGGGGGGCAGCTAATGAAAAACTGTTTTTT. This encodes CASSPGGAANEKLFF.

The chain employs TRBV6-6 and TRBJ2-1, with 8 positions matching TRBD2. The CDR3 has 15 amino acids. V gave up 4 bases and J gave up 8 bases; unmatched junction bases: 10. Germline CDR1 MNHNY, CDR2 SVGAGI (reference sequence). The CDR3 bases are TGTGCCAGCAGTTCCTGGGGAGCGGGGGTGGATGAGCAGTTCTTC. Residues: CASSSWGAGVDEQFF.

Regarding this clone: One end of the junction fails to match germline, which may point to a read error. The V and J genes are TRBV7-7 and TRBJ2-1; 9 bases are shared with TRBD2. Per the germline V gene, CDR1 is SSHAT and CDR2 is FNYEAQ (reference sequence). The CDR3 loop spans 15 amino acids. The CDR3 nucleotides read TGTGCTAGCAGCTATAGACTAGCGGAATACAATGAGCAGTTCTTC. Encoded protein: CASSYRLAEYNEQFF.

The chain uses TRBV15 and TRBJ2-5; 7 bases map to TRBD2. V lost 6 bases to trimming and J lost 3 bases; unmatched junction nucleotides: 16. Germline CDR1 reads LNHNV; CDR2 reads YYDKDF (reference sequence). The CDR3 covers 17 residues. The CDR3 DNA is TGTGCCACCAGTCCGTCTTGGGGTAGCGGGCGTGAAGAGACCCAGTACTTC. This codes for CATSPSWGSGREETQYF.

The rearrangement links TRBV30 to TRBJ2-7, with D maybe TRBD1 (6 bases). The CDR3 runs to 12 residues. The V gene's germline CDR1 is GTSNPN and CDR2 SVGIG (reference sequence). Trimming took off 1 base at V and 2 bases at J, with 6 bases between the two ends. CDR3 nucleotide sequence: TGTGCCTGGAGTGGGACAGCCTACGAGCAGTACTTC. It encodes CAWSGTAYEQYF.

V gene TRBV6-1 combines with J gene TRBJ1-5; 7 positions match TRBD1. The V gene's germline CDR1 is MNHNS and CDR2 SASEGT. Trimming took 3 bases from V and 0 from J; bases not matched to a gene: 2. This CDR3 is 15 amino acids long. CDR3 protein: CASSETGSSNQPQHF. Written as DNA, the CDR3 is TGTGCCAGCAGTGAGACAGGGAGTAGCAATCAGCCCCAGCATTTT.

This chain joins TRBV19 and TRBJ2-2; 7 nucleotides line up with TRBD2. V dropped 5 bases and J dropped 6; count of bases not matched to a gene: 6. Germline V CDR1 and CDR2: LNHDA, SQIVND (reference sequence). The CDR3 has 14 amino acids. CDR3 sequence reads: CASSPAGTAGELFF. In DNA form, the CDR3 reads TGTGCCAGTAGTCCAGCGGGAACGGCCGGGGAGCTGTTTTTT.

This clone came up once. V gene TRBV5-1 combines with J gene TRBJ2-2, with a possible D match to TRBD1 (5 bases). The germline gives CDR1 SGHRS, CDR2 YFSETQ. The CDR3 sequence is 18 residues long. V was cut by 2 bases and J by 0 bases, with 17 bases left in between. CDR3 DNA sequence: TGCGCCAGCAGCTTCTTACAGGTAGGGGCCGCGAACACCGGGGAGCTGTTTTTT. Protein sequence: CASSFLQVGAANTGELFF.

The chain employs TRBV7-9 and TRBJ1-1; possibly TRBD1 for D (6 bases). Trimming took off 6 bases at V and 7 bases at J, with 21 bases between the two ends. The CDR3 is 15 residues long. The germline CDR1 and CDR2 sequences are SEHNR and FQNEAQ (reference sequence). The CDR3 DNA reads TGTGCCAGCAGTCAGTTCAGGGGTCCAGCCTATGAAGCTTTCTTT. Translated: CASSQFRGPAYEAFF.

The chain's CDR3 is CASSEYKAAGANYGYTF. CDR3 nucleotide sequence: TGTGCCAGCAGTGAATATAAGGCAGCGGGAGCTAACTATGGCTACACCTTC. This rearrangement joins TRBV25-1 to TRBJ1-2; D gene uncertain. V lost 0 bases to trimming and J lost 0 bases, with 14 bases between them. The CDR3 loop spans 17 amino acids. Germline loops: CDR1 MGHDK, CDR2 SYGVNS.

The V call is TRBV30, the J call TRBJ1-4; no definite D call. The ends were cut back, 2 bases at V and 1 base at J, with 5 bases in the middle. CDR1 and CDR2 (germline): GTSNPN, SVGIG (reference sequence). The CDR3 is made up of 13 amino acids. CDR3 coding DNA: TGTGCCTGGAGTTCAGGAACTAATGAAAAACTGTTTTTT. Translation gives CAWSSGTNEKLFF.